The 7 T cell receptor beta chains in this list originate from one sample, sequenced in a study of cytomegalovirus exposure and HLA in healthy donors. Primers: 60 Vbeta forward and 13 Jbeta reverse. Using immunoSEQ multiplex PCR, the repertoire was profiled, and TCRdb retains in-frame clones only, with some absent. This sample's clone table lists around 65,000 clones. Input material: PBMCs. The receptors derive from a boy aged 10-17 years in good health and CMV-seronegative.

This chain uses TRBV5-1 with TRBJ2-3; 7 positions match TRBD2. The CDR3 consists of 15 residues. Trimming took 6 bases from V and 0 from J; bases not matched to a gene: 7. Germline V lookup: CDR1 SGHRS, CDR2 YFSETQ. Written as DNA, the CDR3 is TGCGCCAGCATGTCAAGCGGGATGAGCACAGATACGCAGTATTTT. Translated: CASMSSGMSTDTQYF.

This chain links TRBV14 with TRBJ2-1, with 10 positions matching TRBD2. CDR1 and CDR2 (germline): SGHDN, FVKESK. This CDR3 comprises 15 residues. V dropped 3 bases and J dropped 5; count of bases not matched to a gene: 4. CDR3 sequence: CASSQTSGFDNEQFF. CDR3 coding DNA: TGTGCCAGCAGCCAGACTAGCGGGTTCGACAATGAGCAGTTCTTC.

This chain links TRBV7-9 with TRBJ2-4; possible D gene TRBD2, 6 bases. CDR1 SEHNR and CDR2 FQNEAQ come from the germline V gene (reference sequence). The CDR3 extends over 15 amino acids. Trimming took 0 bases from V and 2 from J, leaving 8 bases between them. The CDR3 DNA reads TGTGCCAGCAGCTTAGCGGAGGGGACCAAAAACATTCAGTACTTC. Its translation: CASSLAEGTKNIQYF.

V gene TRBV7-2 combines with J gene TRBJ1-2, with 10 bases that match TRBD1. V trimming: 6 bases; J trimming: 5 bases; junction bases outside the gene matches: 6. The CDR3 has 14 amino acids. The germline V gene has CDR1 SGHTA and CDR2 FQGNSA. The CDR3 loop is CASSFGQGGYGYTF. As DNA, the CDR3 is TGTGCCAGCAGTTTTGGACAGGGGGGGTATGGCTACACCTTC.

The J gene is TRBJ2-2, the V gene TRBV7-9, with 8 bases that match TRBD2. With V trimmed by 3 bases and J by 5 bases, 5 bases remained unmatched. The CDR3 sequence is 15 residues long. The germline gives CDR1 SEHNR, CDR2 FQNEAQ (reference sequence). The CDR3 DNA follows: TGTGCCAGCAGCTTCGAAGCGGGAGTAACCGGGGAGCTGTTTTTT. Translating it yields CASSFEAGVTGELFF.

The chain employs TRBV30 and TRBJ1-3; the D is unclear. The CDR3 is 15 amino acids. V lost 1 base and J lost 1, with 11 bases in between. CDR1 is GTSNPN and CDR2 is SVGIG in the germline V gene (reference sequence). CDR3 sequence: CAWSAGGLSGNTIYF. DNA of the CDR3: TGTGCCTGGAGTGCCGGCGGTCTTTCTGGAAACACCATATATTTT.

The J gene is TRBJ1-5, the V gene TRBV5-4; D is undetermined. Germline lookup yields CDR1 SGHNT and CDR2 YYREEE (reference sequence). CDR3 length: 14 amino acids. The V end lost 0 bases, the J end lost 3 bases, and 7 bases lay between the germline ends. The CDR3 reads CASSLGGLNQPQHF. Written as DNA, the CDR3 is TGTGCCAGCAGCTTGGGAGGCCTCAATCAGCCCCAGCATTTT.